This T cell receptor beta chain was documented in a study of blood T cells in healthy people across ages. The study, taken as a whole, reports: Since the PBMCs were unsorted, naive and antigen-experienced cells could not be conclusively compared.

Germline V gene sequence: CDR1 SGHAT, CDR2 FQNNGV. With 0 bases removed from V and 4 bases from J, the gap between germline ends came to 10 bases. This CDR3 contains 14 residues. PCR was performed a second time for roughly 7 to 11 cycles using a sample-barcoded 5' primer and a J-beta primer mix. TCRdb processed the 5' RACE reads anew with MiXCR; each CDR3 protein has one entry. The table shows about 900,000 distinct CDR3 sequences, with about 44% occurring only once. Worth noting for this clonotype: As yet, its antigen is unknown.

Healthy Russian Caucasian donors spanned ages roughly 6 to 100 years. The V call is TRBV11-2, the J call TRBJ2-7; D might be TRBD1 (6 bases). The sample taken for sequencing was blood. This TCR was sampled from a man aged 30 to 39 in good health. The DNA of the CDR3 is TGTGCCAGCAGCTTAGAAAGGACAGCATACGAGCAGTACTTC. Amino acid sequence: CASSLERTAYEQYF.